The entry below describes one TCR beta chain. Its antigen is unidentified. These data belong to a study of CD8 T cells in ankylosing spondylitis. Broader study findings: Clones linked to the disease showed a CD8+ phenotype. They occurred at relatively low frequencies in peripheral blood. Clones linked to disease were reported to show significant enrichment in matched ankylosing spondylitis synovial fluid. Characteristic, it appeared, of ankylosing spondylitis blood was a TCR beta motif of several highly homologous variants.

Each TCR beta library was made by quantitative 5'-RACE that incorporated molecular barcodes. TCRdb reprocessed the 5' RACE reads via MiXCR and lists one record per CDR3 protein. The data hold about 340,000 distinct CDR3 sequences, with roughly 14% observed a single time. The CDR3 has 13 residues. The germline V gene has CDR1 SGDLS and CDR2 YYNGEE. The V end lost 1 base, the J end lost 6 bases, and 11 bases lay between the germline ends. The sample taken for sequencing was blood, either unsorted or a sorted T cell fraction (not recorded which). The clonotype originates from a male donor with ankylosing spondylitis or in good health (not recorded which). The chain has TRBV9 and TRBJ2-7; D is possibly TRBD2 (6 bases). CDR3: CASSVIGGSEQYF. CDR3 nucleotides: TGTGCCAGCAGCGTAATCGGGGGTAGCGAGCAGTACTTC.